The 13 T cell receptor beta chains listed next were all sequenced from one sample in a study of T cell responses to AZD1222 COVID-19 vaccine. Repertoires were generated with immunoSEQ multiplex PCR, while TCRdb's copy carries only in-frame clones and drops some. The table shows approximately 74,000 clones, with roughly 85% occurring only once. The source was peripheral blood, collected 28 days after the second AZD1222 dose. All receptors come from an adult who received the AZD1222 COVID-19 vaccine.

This chain links TRBV5-4 with TRBJ1-1; 7 nucleotides match TRBD1. V lost 8 bases and J lost 0; bases outside the gene matches: 4. This CDR3 is built from 13 residues. Germline CDR1 is SGHNT and CDR2 is YYREEE (reference sequence). The CDR3 region is CASTGQMNTEAFF. CDR3 nucleotides: TGTGCCAGTACGGGACAGATGAACACTGAAGCTTTCTTT.

The sample holds one count of this clone. V gene TRBV5-4 combines with J gene TRBJ2-1, with 9 bases lining up with TRBD1. CDR3 length: 13 residues. V gave up 4 bases and J gave up 6 bases; unmatched junction bases: 2. Germline loops: CDR1 SGHNT, CDR2 YYREEE (reference sequence). The DNA for the CDR3 is TGTGCCAGCAGCCAGGACAGGGGCAATGAGCAGTTCTTC. The encoded protein is CASSQDRGNEQFF.

The rearrangement uses TRBV29-1 and TRBJ2-7; D uncertain. CDR3 length equals 11 residues. The germline gives CDR1 SQVTM, CDR2 ANQGSEA. Trimming took 6 bases from V and 0 from J, leaving 6 bases between them. The CDR3 nucleotides read TGCAGCGTGCAAGACTCCTACGAGCAGTACTTC. Its translation is CSVQDSYEQYF.

This clone was found a few times. V and J are TRBV6-2 or TRBV6-3 and TRBJ2-7; 8 nucleotides agree with TRBD1. Germline CDR1 reads MNHEY; CDR2 reads SVGEGT. The CDR3 length is 15 residues. Trimming cost V 5 bases and J 0 bases; bases outside gene matches: 6. The chain's CDR3 is CASSGGDRSSYEQYF. For the CDR3, the DNA is TGTGCCAGCAGTGGCGGGGACAGGAGCTCCTACGAGCAGTACTTC.

The chain couples TRBV7-9 to TRBJ1-1; possibly TRBD1 for D (6 bases). The germline V gene encodes CDR1 SEHNR and CDR2 FQNEAQ (reference sequence). With 0 bases removed from V and 5 bases from J, the gap between germline ends came to 7 bases. The CDR3 totals 13 residues. The CDR3: CASSLAQGTEAFF. Written as DNA, the CDR3 is TGTGCCAGCAGCTTAGCTCAGGGGACTGAAGCTTTCTTT.

This clone was seen a few times. One end of the junction fails to match germline, which may point to a read error. The chain couples TRBV6-1 to TRBJ2-7, with D maybe TRBD1 (5 bases). The CDR3 is 16 residues long. Germline assignment: CDR1 MNHNS and CDR2 SASEGT. The CDR3 sequence is CASGESWQGSSYEQYF. The CDR3 DNA reads TGTGCCAGCGGTGAATCCTGGCAGGGCAGCTCCTACGAGCAGTACTTC.

The chain uses TRBV6-5 and TRBJ1-3; D is unclear. The CDR3 spans 14 residues. The germline V gene has CDR1 MNHEY and CDR2 SVGAGI. The germline V and J ends were trimmed by 2 bases and 3 bases, with 8 bases remaining between them. The CDR3: CASSYEPNGNTIYF. CDR3 nucleotide sequence: TGTGCCAGCAGTTACGAACCAAATGGAAACACCATATATTTT.

This chain links TRBV2 with TRBJ2-7; 9 bases are shared with TRBD1. In germline, CDR1 is SNHLY, CDR2 FYNNEI. The J segment lost 1 base and the V segment lost 5 bases, leaving 6 bases of the junction unmatched. CDR3 length: 15 residues. The CDR3 DNA follows: TGTGCCAGCAGTTGGGACAGGGACGAATCCTACGAGCAGTACTTC. Amino acids: CASSWDRDESYEQYF.

This clone was recorded once. The V and J genes are TRBV19 and TRBJ2-6; tentative D call: TRBD1 (6 bases). V was trimmed by 7 bases and J by 4 bases, leaving 23 bases between them. The CDR3 is 18 amino acids. Germline-derived CDR1 and CDR2 are LNHDA and SQIVND (reference sequence). The CDR3 coding sequence is TGTGCCAGTACTAATATCGGCAGGGGCAAAGGGGGGGCCAACGTCCTGACTTTC. Translated: CASTNIGRGKGGANVLTF.

This chain connects TRBV19 to TRBJ1-2; the match to TRBD1 covers 7 bases. This CDR3 is built from 13 residues. CDR1 is LNHDA and CDR2 is SQIVND in the germline V gene (reference sequence). V lost 3 bases, J lost 10 bases, and 8 bases stayed unmatched. As DNA, the CDR3 is TGTGCCAGTAGTATTACGGGACAGCGAAACTACACCTTC. This translates into CASSITGQRNYTF.

The chain is built from TRBV7-9 and TRBJ2-7; D might be TRBD2 (6 bases). The CDR3 contains 15 residues. Looked up from germline, CDR1 is SEHNR and CDR2 is FQNEAQ (reference sequence). With 5 bases removed from V and 1 base from J, the gap between germline ends came to 15 bases. CDR3 residues: CASSPWGGGSYEQYF. CDR3 coding DNA: TGTGCCAGCAGCCCCTGGGGTGGAGGGTCCTACGAGCAGTACTTC.

J is TRBJ1-1 and V is TRBV18; D might be TRBD1 (5 bases). The CDR3 contains 13 residues. V lost 8 bases, J lost 1 base, and 11 bases lay in between. Germline assignment: CDR1 KGHSH and CDR2 LQKENI. CDR3 nucleotide sequence: TGTGCCAGCGGGCCGGGACCGAACACTGAAGCTTTCTTT. Protein product: CASGPGPNTEAFF.

The chain is built from TRBV6-5 and TRBJ2-5; the D gene is possibly TRBD2 (6 bases). The V end was cut by 5 bases, the J end by 5 bases, with 12 bases between. Looked up from germline, CDR1 is MNHEY and CDR2 is SVGAGI. This CDR3 has 13 amino acids. CDR3 amino acids: CASSLPGEETQYF. Here the CDR3 DNA reads TGTGCCAGCAGTCTTCCGGGAGAGGAGACCCAGTACTTC.